There are many counts of the clone carrying this TCR beta chain. This entry comes from a study of spatial heterogeneity in lung cancer. Study overall: The average appearance count of each unique TCR and UMI combination in raw reads was more than eight.

Deletions cut 1 base from V and 4 bases from J, with 20 bases between. The germline gives CDR1 SGHRS, CDR2 YFSETQ. The CDR3 runs 17 residues. The presence of a unique molecular identifier marked each TCR cDNA molecule. TCRdb re-analysed the 5' RACE reads in MiXCR, keeping a single row per CDR3 protein. The sample lists about 120,000 distinct CDR3 sequences; over 9% were seen once. Stated time point: blood at routine non-recurrence follow-up after resection. Sequencing was performed on whole RNA extracted from tumor and nontumor lung tissue, or from frozen PBMC, and the material was left unsorted. The clonotype comes from a male donor with early-stage non-small cell lung cancer. The chain carries TRBV5-1 and TRBJ2-5; D is possibly TRBD1 or TRBD2 (5 bases each). The material was PBMCs, obtained at follow-up. Here the CDR3 DNA reads TGCGCCAGCAGCTTGTTTGGGGACCCGAGAAGGAGAGAGACCCAGTACTTC. Its translation is CASSLFGDPRRRETQYF.